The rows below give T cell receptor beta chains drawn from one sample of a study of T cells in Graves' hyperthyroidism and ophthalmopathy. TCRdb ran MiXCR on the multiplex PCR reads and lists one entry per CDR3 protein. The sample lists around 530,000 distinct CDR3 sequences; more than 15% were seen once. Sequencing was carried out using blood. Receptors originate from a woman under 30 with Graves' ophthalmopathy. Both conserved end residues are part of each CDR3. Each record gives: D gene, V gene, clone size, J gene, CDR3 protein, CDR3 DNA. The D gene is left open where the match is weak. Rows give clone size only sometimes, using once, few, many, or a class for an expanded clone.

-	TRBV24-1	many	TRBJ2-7	CATSDSSWGLSEQYF	TGTGCCACCAGTGATTCCTCCTGGGGCTTGAGCGAGCAGTACTTC
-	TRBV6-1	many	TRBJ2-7	CASSEEEGASYEQYF	TGTGCCAGCAGTGAAGAAGAGGGCGCCTCCTACGAGCAGTACTTC
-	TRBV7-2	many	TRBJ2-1	CASSLVDQPFSYNEQFF	TGTGCCAGCAGCTTAGTTGACCAACCCTTCTCCTACAATGAGCAGTTCTTC
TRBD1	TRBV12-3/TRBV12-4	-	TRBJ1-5	CASSNNRGRGQPQHF	TGTGCCAGCAGCAACAACAGGGGGCGCGGTCAGCCCCAGCATTTT
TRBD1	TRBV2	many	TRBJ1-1	CASSDFRTGRIEAFF	TGTGCCAGCAGTGACTTTCGGACAGGCCGTATTGAAGCTTTCTTT
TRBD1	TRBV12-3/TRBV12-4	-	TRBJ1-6	CASRGTGRNSPLHF	TGTGCCAGCAGAGGGACAGGGAGAAATTCACCCCTCCACTTT
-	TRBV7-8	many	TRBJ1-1	CASRAGGMNTEAFF	TGTGCCAGCAGGGCCGGGGGGATGAACACTGAAGCTTTCTTT
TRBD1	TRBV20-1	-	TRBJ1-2	CSAGQGASNYGYTF	TGCAGTGCCGGACAGGGGGCTTCTAACTATGGCTACACCTTC
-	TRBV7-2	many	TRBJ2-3	CASSLDGLSTDTQYF	TGTGCCAGCAGCTTAGATGGACTCAGCACAGATACGCAGTATTTT
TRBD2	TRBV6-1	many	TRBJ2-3	CASSGTSGGADTQYF	TGTGCCAGCAGTGGGACTAGCGGGGGGGCAGATACGCAGTATTTT
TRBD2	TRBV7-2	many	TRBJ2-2	CASSYAGLAGNTGELFF	TGTGCCAGCAGTTACGCAGGACTAGCGGGAAACACCGGGGAGCTGTTTTTT
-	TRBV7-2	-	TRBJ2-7	CASSHWGAYEQYF	TGTGCCAGCAGCCACTGGGGGGCTTACGAGCAGTACTTC
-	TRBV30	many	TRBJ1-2	CAWSAGVSYGYTF	TGTGCCTGGTCAGCAGGGGTTAGCTATGGCTACACCTTC
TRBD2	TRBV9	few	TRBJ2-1	CASSVDPLAGFGYNEQFF	TGTGCCAGCAGCGTAGATCCCCTAGCGGGGTTTGGGTACAATGAGCAGTTCTTC
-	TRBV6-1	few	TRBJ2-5	CASGTQAPQYF	TGTGCCAGCGGGACACAAGCCCCTCAGTACTTC
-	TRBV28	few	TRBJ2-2	CASSHREAGELFF	TGTGCCAGCAGCCACAGGGAAGCCGGGGAGCTGTTTTTT
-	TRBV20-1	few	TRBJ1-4	CSAGGRLNEKLFF	TGCAGCGCCGGAGGACGGCTCAATGAAAAACTGTTTTTT
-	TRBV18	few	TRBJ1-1	CASSPKSVSGMNTEAFF	TGTGCCAGCTCACCGAAAAGTGTCTCAGGAATGAACACTGAAGCTTTCTTT
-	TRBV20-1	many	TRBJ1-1	CSARALRRRGTEAFF	TGCAGTGCTAGAGCCCTCCGGCGCCGGGGCACTGAAGCTTTCTTT
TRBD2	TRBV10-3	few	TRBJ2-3	CAISESGTSGVYTQYF	TGTGCCATCAGTGAGTCAGGGACTAGCGGGGTGTATACGCAGTATTTT
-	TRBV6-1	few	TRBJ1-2	CASTYNVQGGYTF	TGTGCCAGCACATACAACGTACAAGGAGGCTACACCTTC
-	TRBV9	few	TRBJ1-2	CASSGDRVYGYTF	TGTGCCAGCAGCGGCGACAGAGTATATGGCTACACCTTC
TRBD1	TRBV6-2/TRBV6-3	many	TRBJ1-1	CASSARDRLKNTEAFF	TGTGCCAGCAGTGCCCGGGACAGGCTAAAGAACACTGAAGCTTTCTTT
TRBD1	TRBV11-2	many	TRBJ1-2	CASSSLGQGIYGYTF	TGTGCCAGCAGCTCCCTCGGACAGGGGATATATGGCTACACCTTC
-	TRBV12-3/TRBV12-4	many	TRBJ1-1	CASSNGKNTEAFF	TGTGCCAGCAGTAACGGAAAGAACACTGAAGCTTTCTTT
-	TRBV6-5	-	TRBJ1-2	CASKQSTGNYGYTF	TGTGCCAGCAAACAGAGCACTGGAAACTATGGCTACACCTTC
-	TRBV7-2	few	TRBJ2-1	CASAQTVYNEQFF	TGTGCCAGCGCCCAAACTGTTTACAATGAGCAGTTCTTC
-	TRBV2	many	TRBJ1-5	CASSPDTLNQPQHF	TGTGCCAGCAGTCCGGACACCCTCAATCAGCCCCAGCATTTT
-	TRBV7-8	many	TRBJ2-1	CASSLEVGTSYNEQFF	TGTGCCAGCAGCTTAGAGGTTGGGACGTCCTACAATGAGCAGTTCTTC
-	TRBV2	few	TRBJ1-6	CASRFSGQNSPLHF	TGTGCCAGCAGATTTTCAGGACAGAATTCACCCCTCCACTTT
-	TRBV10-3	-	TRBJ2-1	CAISTDYNEQFF	TGTGCCATCAGCACCGACTACAATGAGCAGTTCTTC
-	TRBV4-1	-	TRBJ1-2	CASSQMVQFYGYTF	TGCGCCAGCAGCCAAATGGTTCAGTTCTATGGCTACACCTTC
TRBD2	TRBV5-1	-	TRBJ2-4	CASSLAGGAGAKNIQYF	TGCGCCAGCAGCCTAGCGGGGGGTGCCGGAGCCAAAAACATTCAGTACTTC
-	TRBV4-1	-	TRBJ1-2	CASSQVGASENYGYTF	TGCGCCAGCAGCCAAGTGGGCGCGTCCGAAAACTATGGCTACACCTTC
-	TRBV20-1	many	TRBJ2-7	CSARPDGGQFSYEQYF	TGCAGTGCTAGACCAGATGGGGGTCAATTTTCCTACGAGCAGTACTTC
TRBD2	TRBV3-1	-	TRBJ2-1	CASSQVAAGYNEQFF	TGTGCCAGCAGCCAAGTAGCAGCGGGGTACAATGAGCAGTTCTTC
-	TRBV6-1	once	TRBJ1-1	CASSAGRESVEAFF	TGTGCCAGCAGCGCCGGACGGGAATCAGTTGAAGCTTTCTTT
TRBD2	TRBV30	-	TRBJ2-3	CAWSRPRAGGPDTQYF	TGTGCCTGGAGTCGGCCAAGAGCGGGAGGCCCAGATACGCAGTATTTT
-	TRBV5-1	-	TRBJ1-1	CASSLGTRTNTEAFF	TGCGCCAGCAGCCTAGGGACACGGACAAACACTGAAGCTTTCTTT
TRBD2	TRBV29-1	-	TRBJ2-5	CSVVRREGPIASQYF	TGCAGCGTTGTACGACGGGAGGGCCCCATCGCGAGCCAGTACTTC